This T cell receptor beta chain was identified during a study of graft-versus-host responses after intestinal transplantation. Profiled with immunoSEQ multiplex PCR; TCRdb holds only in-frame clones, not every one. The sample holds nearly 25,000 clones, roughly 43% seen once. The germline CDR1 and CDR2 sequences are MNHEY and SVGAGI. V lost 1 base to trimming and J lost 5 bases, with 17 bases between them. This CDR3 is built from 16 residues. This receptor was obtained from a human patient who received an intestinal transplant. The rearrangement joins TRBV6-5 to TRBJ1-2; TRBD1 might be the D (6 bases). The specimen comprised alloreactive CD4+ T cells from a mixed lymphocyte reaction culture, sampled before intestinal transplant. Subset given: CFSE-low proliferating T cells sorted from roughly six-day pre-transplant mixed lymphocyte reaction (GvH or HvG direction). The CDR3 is CASSYLYPGQGYGYTF. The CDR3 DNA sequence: TGTGCCAGCAGTTACTTATACCCGGGACAAGGATATGGCTACACCTTC.